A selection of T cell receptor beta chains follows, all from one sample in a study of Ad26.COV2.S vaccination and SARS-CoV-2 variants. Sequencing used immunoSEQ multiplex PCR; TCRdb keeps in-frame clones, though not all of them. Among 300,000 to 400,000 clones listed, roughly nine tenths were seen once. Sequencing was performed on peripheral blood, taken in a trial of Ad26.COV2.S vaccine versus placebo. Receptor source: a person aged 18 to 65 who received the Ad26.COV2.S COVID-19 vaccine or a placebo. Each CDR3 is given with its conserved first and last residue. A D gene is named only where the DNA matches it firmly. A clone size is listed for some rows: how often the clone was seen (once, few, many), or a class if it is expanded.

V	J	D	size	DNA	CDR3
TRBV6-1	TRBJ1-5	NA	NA	TGTGCCAGCAGTGAAGTTCAGCCCCAGCATTTT	CASSEVQPQHF
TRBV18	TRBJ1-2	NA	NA	TGTGCCAGCTCACCACCGAAGACGAGCTACACCTTC	CASSPPKTSYTF
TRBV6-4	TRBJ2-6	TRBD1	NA	TGTGCCAGCGGAACAGGGGAATCCTCTGGGGCCAACGTCCTGACTTTC	CASGTGESSGANVLTF
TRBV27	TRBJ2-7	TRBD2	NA	TGTGCCAGCAGTTTCCAAAAAAGCGGGAGGGCTTACGAGCAGTACTTC	CASSFQKSGRAYEQYF
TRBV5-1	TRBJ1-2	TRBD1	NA	TGCGCCAGCAGCTTGGACAGGGACAGGGGCTACACCTTC	CASSLDRDRGYTF
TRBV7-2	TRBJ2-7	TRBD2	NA	TGTGCCAGCAGCTTATTCGGGAGCGGGAAAGTCCCCAACGAGCAGTACTTC	CASSLFGSGKVPNEQYF
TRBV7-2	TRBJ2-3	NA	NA	TGTGCCAGCAGCTTGAATCAAGATACGCAGTATTTT	CASSLNQDTQYF
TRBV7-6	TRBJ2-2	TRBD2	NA	TGTGCCAGCAGCACCGGACTAGCGGGAGCGGACACCGGGGAGCTGTTTTTT	CASSTGLAGADTGELFF
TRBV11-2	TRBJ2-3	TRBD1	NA	TGTGCCAGCAGCTTAGGAGTACAGGGGGCTAGCACAGATACGCAGTATTTT	CASSLGVQGASTDTQYF
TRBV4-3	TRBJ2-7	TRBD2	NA	TGCGCCAGCAGCCAAGACCGCCTGGCGGGGGGCAAGGACGAGCAGTACTTC	CASSQDRLAGGKDEQYF
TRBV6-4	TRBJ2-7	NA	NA	TGTGCCAGCCCCTTGCCCCAACCCAGTCCGGCCGATGGCGAGCAGTACTTC	CASPLPQPSPADGEQYF
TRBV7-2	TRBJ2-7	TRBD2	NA	TGTGCCAGCAGCTTAAGTGGGACTAGCGGGGGGGCTGGATACGAGCAGTACTTC	CASSLSGTSGGAGYEQYF
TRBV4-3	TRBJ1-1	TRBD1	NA	TGCGCCAGCAGCCAAGCAGGGGGCCTGAACACTGAAGCTTTCTTT	CASSQAGGLNTEAFF
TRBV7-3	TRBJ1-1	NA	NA	TGTGCCAGCAGCTTAACCCCAGCTACACCGAACACTGAAGCTTTCTTT	CASSLTPATPNTEAFF
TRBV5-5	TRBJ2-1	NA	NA	TGTGCCAGCAGCTTGGAGTCGTCGAGCTCCTACAATGAGCAGTTCTTC	CASSLESSSSYNEQFF
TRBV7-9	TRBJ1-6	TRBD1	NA	TGTGCCAGCAGTTTTCCAGGGGGCGAAGGGTATAATTCACCCCTCCACTTT	CASSFPGGEGYNSPLHF
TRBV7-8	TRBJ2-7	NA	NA	TGTGCCAGCAGCTCCGGGCAGCGGGTAGACGAGCAGTACTTC	CASSSGQRVDEQYF
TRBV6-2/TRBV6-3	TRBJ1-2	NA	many	TGTGCCAGCAGCCCCACAGATGAGGGCTACACCTTC	CASSPTDEGYTF
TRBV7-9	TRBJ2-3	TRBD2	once	TGTGCCAGCAGCTCCCCCCCGGTGCTAGCGGCTACAGATACGCAGTATTTT	CASSSPPVLAATDTQYF
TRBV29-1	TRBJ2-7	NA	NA	TGCAGCGTTGAGCTAACAGCCTACGAGCAGTACTTC	CSVELTAYEQYF
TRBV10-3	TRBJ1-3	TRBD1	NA	TGTGCCATTGCAGGGGGCTCTGGAAACACCATATATTTT	CAIAGGSGNTIYF
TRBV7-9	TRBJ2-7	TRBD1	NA	TGTGCCAGCAGCCCGATTTTGGACAGGGGCTACGAGCAGTACTTC	CASSPILDRGYEQYF
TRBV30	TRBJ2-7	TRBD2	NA	TGTGCCTGGAGGAGCCTAGCGGGAGGGACGAGCGAGCAGTACTTC	CAWRSLAGGTSEQYF
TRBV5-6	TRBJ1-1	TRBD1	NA	TGTGCCAGCAGCCGATCTCACAGGGGCACTGAAGCTTTCTTT	CASSRSHRGTEAFF
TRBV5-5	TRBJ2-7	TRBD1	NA	TGTGCCAGCAGCCCTGGACAGGTAGGAGCCCCCGAGCAGTACTTC	CASSPGQVGAPEQYF
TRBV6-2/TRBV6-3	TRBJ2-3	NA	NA	TGTGCCAGCAGTTTAATTGCGGGTGCCGCAGATACGCAGTATTTT	CASSLIAGAADTQYF
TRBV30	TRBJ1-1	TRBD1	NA	TGTGCCTGGAGTGACATGACAGGGTTCACTGAAGCTTTCTTT	CAWSDMTGFTEAFF
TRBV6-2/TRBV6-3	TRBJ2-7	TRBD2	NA	TGTGCCAGCAGCCGAGCGGGGGAGCAGTACTTC	CASSRAGEQYF
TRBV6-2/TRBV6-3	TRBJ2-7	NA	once	TGTGCCAGCAGTTATAGCCGAACGAGCTCCTACGAGCAGTACTTC	CASSYSRTSSYEQYF
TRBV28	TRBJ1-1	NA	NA	TGTGCCAGCAGTTTGGGGAACACTGAAGCTTTCTTT	CASSLGNTEAFF
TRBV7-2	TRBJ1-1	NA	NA	TGTGCCAGCAGCTTAGGTAGGAGGGGGGGTGAAGCTTTCTTT	CASSLGRRGGEAFF
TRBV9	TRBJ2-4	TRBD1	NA	TGTGCCAGCAGCAACCGGGACAGGGGTAACATTCAGTACTTC	CASSNRDRGNIQYF
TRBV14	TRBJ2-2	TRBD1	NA	TGTGCCAGCAGCCAAGCCCTGTGGGACAGGGGAACCGGGGAGCTGTTTTTT	CASSQALWDRGTGELFF
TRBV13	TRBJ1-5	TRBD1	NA	TGTGCCAGCAGCCCCGGACAGGGTGTTCAGCCCCAGCATTTT	CASSPGQGVQPQHF
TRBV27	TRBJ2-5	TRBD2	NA	TGTGCCAGCAGTCGTATTTATATCCTAGCGGGAGAGACCCAGTACTTC	CASSRIYILAGETQYF
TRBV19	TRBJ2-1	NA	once	TGTGCCAGTAGTATCTGGGACGATGACAATGAGCAGTTCTTC	CASSIWDDDNEQFF
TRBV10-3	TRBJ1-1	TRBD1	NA	TGTGCCATCAGTGACTCTAGAGGGACAGGGGAATTTGGGAACACTGAAGCTTTCTTT	CAISDSRGTGEFGNTEAFF
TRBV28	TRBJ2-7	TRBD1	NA	TGTGCCAGCAGTTTAATTAAGCGGACAGGGACCTACGAGCAGTACTTC	CASSLIKRTGTYEQYF
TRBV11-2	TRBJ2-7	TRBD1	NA	TGTGCCAGCAGCGGAGCCGGACAGGGGGTCTACGAGCAGTACTTC	CASSGAGQGVYEQYF
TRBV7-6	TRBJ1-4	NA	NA	TGTGCCAGCAGTCCCCCGACCGAATATTTGACAAATGAAAAACTGTTTTTT	CASSPPTEYLTNEKLFF
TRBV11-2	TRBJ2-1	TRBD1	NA	TGTGCCAGCAGCCCTAGGACAGGTCTAAGCTCCTACAATGAGCAGTTCTTC	CASSPRTGLSSYNEQFF
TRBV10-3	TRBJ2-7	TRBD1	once	TGTGCCATCAGGGGACAGGGGGGTTTATACGAGCAGTACTTC	CAIRGQGGLYEQYF
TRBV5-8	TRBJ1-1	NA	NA	TGTGCCAGCAGCTTAAGGGAAGGGCTTGGTGAAGCTTTCTTT	CASSLREGLGEAFF
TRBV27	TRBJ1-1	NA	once	TGTGCCAGCAGCATAAGCGGGGGTACTGAAGCTTTCTTT	CASSISGGTEAFF
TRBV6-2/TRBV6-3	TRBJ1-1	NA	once	TGTGCCAGCAGTCGAGGACCACCTTCTAGGGCTTTCTTT	CASSRGPPSRAFF
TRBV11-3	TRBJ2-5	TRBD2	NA	TGTGCCAGCAGCTTAGGGCCTGGACTAGCGGGAGGGCCTGGACAAGAGACCCAGTACTTC	CASSLGPGLAGGPGQETQYF
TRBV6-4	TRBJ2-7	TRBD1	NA	TGTGCCAGCAGGAAAGACAGGGGTTCCTACGAGCAGTACTTC	CASRKDRGSYEQYF
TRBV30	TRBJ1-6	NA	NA	TGTGCCTGGAGTGTCGATCGGGGGACTCAAAGAAATAATTCACCCCTCCACTTT	CAWSVDRGTQRNNSPLHF
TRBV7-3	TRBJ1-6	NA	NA	TGTGCCAGCAGCTTAGATGGCAGGAATAATTCACCCCTCCACTTT	CASSLDGRNNSPLHF
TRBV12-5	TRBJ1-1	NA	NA	TGTGCTAGTGGTTTCCCCAGCATGTTACCTTTCTTT	CASGFPSMLPFF
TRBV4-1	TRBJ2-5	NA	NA	TGCGCCAGCAGCCAAGAGCGGGCTGGGAGGGAGACCCAGTACTTC	CASSQERAGRETQYF
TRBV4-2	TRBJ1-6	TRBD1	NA	TGTGCCAGCAGCCAGGAGGACAGGGGAATCTATAATTCACCCCTCCACTTT	CASSQEDRGIYNSPLHF
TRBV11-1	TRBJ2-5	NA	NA	TGTGCCAGCAGACAGGGCTCCCAAGAGACCCAGTACTTC	CASRQGSQETQYF
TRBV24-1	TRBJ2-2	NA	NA	TGTGCCACCAGTGATTCGGGGAACACCGGGGAGCTGTTTTTT	CATSDSGNTGELFF
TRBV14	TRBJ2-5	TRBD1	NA	TGTGCCAGCAGCCGCCCCGGGACAGGGCGAGAGACCCAGTACTTC	CASSRPGTGRETQYF
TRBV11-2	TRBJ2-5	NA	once	TGTGCCAGCAGACATTTTTCCAGGGTCTTAGAGACCCAGTACTTC	CASRHFSRVLETQYF
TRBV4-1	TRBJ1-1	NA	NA	TGCGCCAGCAGCCAAGATGCGGGAACACCCAACCTGGACACTGAAGCTTTCTTT	CASSQDAGTPNLDTEAFF
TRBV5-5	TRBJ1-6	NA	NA	TGTGCCAGCAGCTTGCCTCAGGATTCACCCCTCCACTTT	CASSLPQDSPLHF
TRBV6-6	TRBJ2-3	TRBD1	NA	TGTGCCAGCACCTGGACAGGGCCCACAGATACGCAGTATTTT	CASTWTGPTDTQYF
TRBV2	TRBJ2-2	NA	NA	TGTGCCAGCAGTGAAGCGCCGGGAGTCGGGGAGCTGTTTTTT	CASSEAPGVGELFF